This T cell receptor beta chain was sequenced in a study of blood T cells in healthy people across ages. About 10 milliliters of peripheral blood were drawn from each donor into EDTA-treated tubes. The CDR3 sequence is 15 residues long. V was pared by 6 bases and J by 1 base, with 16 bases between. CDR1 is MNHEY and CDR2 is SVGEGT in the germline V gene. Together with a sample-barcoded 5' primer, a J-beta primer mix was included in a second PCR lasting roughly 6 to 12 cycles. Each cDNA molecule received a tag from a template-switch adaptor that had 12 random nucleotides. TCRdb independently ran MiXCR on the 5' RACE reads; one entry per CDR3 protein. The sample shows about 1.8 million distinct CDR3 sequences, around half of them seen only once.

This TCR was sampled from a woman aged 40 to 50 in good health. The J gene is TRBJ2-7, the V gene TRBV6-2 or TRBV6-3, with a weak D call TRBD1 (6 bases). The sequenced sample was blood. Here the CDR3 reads CASSPLTGPSYEQYF. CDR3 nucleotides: TGTGCCAGCAGCCCACTGACAGGCCCATCCTACGAGCAGTACTTC.